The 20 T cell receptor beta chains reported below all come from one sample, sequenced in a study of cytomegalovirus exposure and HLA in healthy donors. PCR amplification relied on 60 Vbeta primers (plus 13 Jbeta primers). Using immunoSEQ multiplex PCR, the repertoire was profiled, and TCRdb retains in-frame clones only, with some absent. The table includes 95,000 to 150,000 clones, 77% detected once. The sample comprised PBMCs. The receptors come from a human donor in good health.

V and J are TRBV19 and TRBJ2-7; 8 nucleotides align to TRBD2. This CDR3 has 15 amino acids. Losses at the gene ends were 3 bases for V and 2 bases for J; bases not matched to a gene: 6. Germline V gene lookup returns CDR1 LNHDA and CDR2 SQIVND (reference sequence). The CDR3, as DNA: TGTGCCAGTAGTATCGGGGGGGGAGGAACCTACGAGCAGTACTTC. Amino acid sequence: CASSIGGGGTYEQYF. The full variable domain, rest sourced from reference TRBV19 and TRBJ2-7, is DGGITQSPKYLFRKEGQNVTLSCEQNLNHDAMYWYRQDPGQGLRLIYYSQIVNDFQKGDIAEGYSVSREKKESFPLTVTSAQKNPTAFYLCASSIGGGGTYEQYFGPGTRLTVT.

CDR3 loop: CAWGYTGASANYGYTF. In DNA form, the CDR3 reads TGTGCCTGGGGTTATACAGGGGCCTCAGCCAACTATGGCTACACCTTC. The rearrangement links TRBV30 to TRBJ1-2; TRBD1 matches at 7 bases. CDR1 and CDR2 (germline): GTSNPN, SVGIG (reference sequence). This CDR3 comprises 16 residues. V lost 5 bases, J lost 2 bases, and 14 bases stayed unmatched.

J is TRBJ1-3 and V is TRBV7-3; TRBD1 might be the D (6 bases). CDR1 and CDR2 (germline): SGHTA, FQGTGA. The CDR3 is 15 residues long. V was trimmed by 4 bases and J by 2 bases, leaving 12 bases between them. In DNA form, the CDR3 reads TGTGCCAGCAGCTCCGCAGGGGAACCTGGAAACACCATATATTTT. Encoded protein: CASSSAGEPGNTIYF.

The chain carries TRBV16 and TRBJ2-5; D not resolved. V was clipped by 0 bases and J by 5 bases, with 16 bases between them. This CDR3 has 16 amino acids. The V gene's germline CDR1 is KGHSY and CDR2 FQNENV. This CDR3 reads CASSQSAHIDGETQYF. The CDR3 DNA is TGTGCCAGCAGCCAATCGGCTCATATAGACGGGGAGACCCAGTACTTC.

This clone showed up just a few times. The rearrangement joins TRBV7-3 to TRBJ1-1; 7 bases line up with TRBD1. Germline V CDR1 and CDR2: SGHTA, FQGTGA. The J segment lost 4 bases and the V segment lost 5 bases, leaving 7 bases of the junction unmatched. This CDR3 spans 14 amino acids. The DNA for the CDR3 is TGTGCCAGCAGCCGTACCGGGACAGCCACTGAAGCTTTCTTT. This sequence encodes CASSRTGTATEAFF.

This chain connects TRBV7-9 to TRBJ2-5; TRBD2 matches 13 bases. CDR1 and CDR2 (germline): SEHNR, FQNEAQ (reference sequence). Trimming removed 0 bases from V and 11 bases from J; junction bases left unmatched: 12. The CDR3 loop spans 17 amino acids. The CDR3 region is CASSLALGLAGAQEQYF. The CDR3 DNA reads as TGTGCCAGCAGCTTAGCTCTCGGACTAGCGGGAGCTCAAGAGCAGTACTTC.

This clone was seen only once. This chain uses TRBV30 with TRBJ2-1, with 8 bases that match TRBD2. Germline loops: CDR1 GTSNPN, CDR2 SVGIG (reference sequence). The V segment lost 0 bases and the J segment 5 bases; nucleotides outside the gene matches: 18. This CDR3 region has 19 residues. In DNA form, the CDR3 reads TGTGCCTGGAGTGTACGACCTCTGGGGGTAGCGGGGATACACAATGAGCAGTTCTTC. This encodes CAWSVRPLGVAGIHNEQFF.

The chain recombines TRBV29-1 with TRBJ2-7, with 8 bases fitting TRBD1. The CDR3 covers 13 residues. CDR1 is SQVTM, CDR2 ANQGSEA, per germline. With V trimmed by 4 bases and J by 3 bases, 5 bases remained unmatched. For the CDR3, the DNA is TGCAGCGTTGTGCACAGGGGGGACTACGAGCAGTACTTC. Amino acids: CSVVHRGDYEQYF.

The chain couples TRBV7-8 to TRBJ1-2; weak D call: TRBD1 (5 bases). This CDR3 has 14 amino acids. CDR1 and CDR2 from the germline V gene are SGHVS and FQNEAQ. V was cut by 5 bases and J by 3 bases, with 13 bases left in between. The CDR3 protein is CASSEQTTDYGYTF. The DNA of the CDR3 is TGTGCCAGCAGCGAGCAGACGACAGACTATGGCTACACCTTC.

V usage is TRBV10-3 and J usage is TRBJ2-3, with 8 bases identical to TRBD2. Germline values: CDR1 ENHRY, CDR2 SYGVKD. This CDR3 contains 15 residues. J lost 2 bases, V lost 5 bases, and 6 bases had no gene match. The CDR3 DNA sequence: TGTGCCATCAGTTTGACTAGCGCCTTCACAGATACGCAGTATTTT. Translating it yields CAISLTSAFTDTQYF.

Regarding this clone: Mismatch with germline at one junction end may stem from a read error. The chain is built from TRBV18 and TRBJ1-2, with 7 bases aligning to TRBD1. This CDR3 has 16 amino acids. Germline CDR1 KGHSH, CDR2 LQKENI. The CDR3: CASSPGTEGTHRVANF. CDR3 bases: TGTGCCAGCTCACCGGGGACAGAGGGGACGCATCGAGTCGCTAACTTC.

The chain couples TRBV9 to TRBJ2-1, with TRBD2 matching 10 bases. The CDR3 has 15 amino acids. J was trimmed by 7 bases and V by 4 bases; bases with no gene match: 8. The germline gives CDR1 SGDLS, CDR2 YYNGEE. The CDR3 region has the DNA TGTGCCAGCAGCCCGACAGCTAGCGGGAGAAATGAGCAGTTCTTC. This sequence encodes CASSPTASGRNEQFF.

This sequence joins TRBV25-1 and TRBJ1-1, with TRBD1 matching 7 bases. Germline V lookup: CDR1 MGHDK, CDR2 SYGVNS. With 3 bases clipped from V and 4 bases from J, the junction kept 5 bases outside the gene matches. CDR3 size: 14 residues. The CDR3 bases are TGTGCCAGCAGTGATGACAGGGCTCTCACTGAAGCTTTCTTT. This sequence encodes CASSDDRALTEAFF.

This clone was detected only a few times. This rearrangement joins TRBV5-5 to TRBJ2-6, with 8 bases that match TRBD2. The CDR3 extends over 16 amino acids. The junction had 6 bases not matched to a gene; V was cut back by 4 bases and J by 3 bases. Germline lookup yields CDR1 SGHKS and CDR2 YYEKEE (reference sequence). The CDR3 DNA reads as TGTGCCAGCAGCCAGGTGGGGACTAGTGGGGCCAACGTCCTGACTTTC. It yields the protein CASSQVGTSGANVLTF.

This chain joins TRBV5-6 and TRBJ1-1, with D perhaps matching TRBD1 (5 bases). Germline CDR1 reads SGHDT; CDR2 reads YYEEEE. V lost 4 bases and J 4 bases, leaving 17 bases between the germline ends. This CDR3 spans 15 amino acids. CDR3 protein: CASSRWTRTVTEAFF. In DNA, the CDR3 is TGTGCCAGCAGCCGATGGACAAGGACGGTCACTGAAGCTTTCTTT.

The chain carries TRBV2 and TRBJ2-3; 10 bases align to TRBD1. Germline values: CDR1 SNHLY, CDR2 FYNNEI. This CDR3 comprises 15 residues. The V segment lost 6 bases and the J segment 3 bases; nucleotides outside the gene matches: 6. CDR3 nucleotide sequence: TGTGCCAGCAGCAAAGACAGGGGGCGTACAGATACGCAGTATTTT. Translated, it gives CASSKDRGRTDTQYF.

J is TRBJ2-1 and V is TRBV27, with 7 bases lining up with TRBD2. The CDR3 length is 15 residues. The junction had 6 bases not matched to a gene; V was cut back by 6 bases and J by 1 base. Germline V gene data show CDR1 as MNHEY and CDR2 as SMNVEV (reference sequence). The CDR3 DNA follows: TGTGCCAGCAGGGTAGCGGGTCAATCCTACAATGAGCAGTTCTTC. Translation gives CASRVAGQSYNEQFF.

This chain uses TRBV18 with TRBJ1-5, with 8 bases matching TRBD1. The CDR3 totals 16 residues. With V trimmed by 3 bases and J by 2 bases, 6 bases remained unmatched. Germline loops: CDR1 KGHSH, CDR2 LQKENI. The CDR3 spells CASSPPNRGGNQPQHF. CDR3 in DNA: TGTGCCAGCTCACCCCCAAACAGGGGGGGCAATCAGCCCCAGCATTTT.

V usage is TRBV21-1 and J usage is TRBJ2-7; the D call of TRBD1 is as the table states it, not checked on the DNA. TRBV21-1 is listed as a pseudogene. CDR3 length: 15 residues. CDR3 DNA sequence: TGTGCCAGCAGCAAGGGACACCAGGAAAACTACGAGCAGTACTTC. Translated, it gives CASSKGHQENYEQYF.

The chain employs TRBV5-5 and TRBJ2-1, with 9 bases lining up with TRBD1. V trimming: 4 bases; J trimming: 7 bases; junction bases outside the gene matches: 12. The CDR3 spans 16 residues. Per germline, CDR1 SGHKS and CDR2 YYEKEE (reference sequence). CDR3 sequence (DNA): TGTGCCAGCAGCACGGCCGGGACAGGGCACTATAATGAGCAGTTCTTC. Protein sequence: CASSTAGTGHYNEQFF.